The 12 T cell receptor beta chains reported below all come from one sample, sequenced in a study of cytomegalovirus exposure and HLA in healthy donors. PCR was performed using 60 Vbeta and 13 Jbeta primers. This table comes from immunoSEQ multiplex PCR, and its TCRdb copy is limited to in-frame clones, with some not included. The sample includes some 160,000 clones, around 80% seen only once; the top ten take 6.3%. Source material: PBMCs. Every receptor here comes from a male donor in good health and CMV-seropositive.

V usage is TRBV14 and J usage is TRBJ2-1; TRBD2 matches at 10 bases. Per the germline V gene, CDR1 is SGHDN and CDR2 is FVKESK. J gave up 12 bases and V 2 bases, and 7 bases lay outside the gene matches. The CDR3 totals 14 residues. The CDR3 DNA reads TGTGCCAGCAGCCAAAAGAGACTAGCGGGCTCGCAGTTCTTC. This sequence encodes CASSQKRLAGSQFF.

The chain carries TRBV5-8 and TRBJ1-1; D is possibly TRBD1 (5 bases). The ends were cut back, 1 base at V and 0 bases at J, with 10 bases in the middle. The CDR3 loop spans 15 amino acids. CDR1 and CDR2 from the germline V gene are SGHTS and YDEGEE. The CDR3 coding sequence is TGTGCCAGCAGCTTGCAGACAGTAATGAACACTGAAGCTTTCTTT. Protein product: CASSLQTVMNTEAFF.

CDR3 bases: TGCGCCAGCAGCTTGGGACGCACCGGGGACACCATATATTTT. This sequence encodes CASSLGRTGDTIYF. The chain links TRBV5-1 to TRBJ1-3; D uncertain. The CDR3 is 14 amino acids. The germline CDR1 and CDR2 sequences are SGHRS and YFSETQ. The V gene lost 0 bases and the J gene lost 8 bases, with 12 bases spanning the gap.

The V call is TRBV15, the J call TRBJ2-7; unclear D gene. CDR3 length: 15 amino acids. Germline CDR1 LNHNV, CDR2 YYDKDF (reference sequence). Trimming took off 1 base at V and 2 bases at J, with 12 bases between the two ends. DNA for the CDR3: TGTGCCACCAGCAGAGTTGGCTCCCTGGCCTACGAGCAGTACTTC. Translation gives CATSRVGSLAYEQYF. The full variable domain, rest sourced from reference TRBV15 and TRBJ2-7, is DAMVIQNPRYQVTQFGKPVTLSCSQTLNHNVMYWYQQKSSQAPKLLFHYYDKDFNNEADTPDNFQSRRPNTSFCFLDIRSPGLGDTAMYLCATSRVGSLAYEQYFGPGTRLTVT.

The chain links TRBV30 to TRBJ1-2, with TRBD1 as a possible D gene (6 bases). V was shortened by 2 bases and J by 8 bases, with 18 bases between the two germline ends. Germline CDR1 is GTSNPN and CDR2 is SVGIG (reference sequence). The CDR3 is 14 amino acids. The CDR3 loop is CAWSQQGDKGGYTF. The CDR3 DNA sequence: TGTGCCTGGAGTCAACAGGGAGATAAGGGGGGCTACACCTTC.

The rearrangement links TRBV2 to TRBJ1-1; no firm D call. CDR1 is SNHLY and CDR2 is FYNNEI in the germline V gene. This CDR3 comprises 11 residues. V was clipped by 10 bases and J by 0 bases, with 6 bases between them. CDR3 residues: CATGVNTEAFF. DNA for the CDR3: TGTGCCACCGGGGTGAACACTGAAGCTTTCTTT. Filled out from reference TRBV2 and TRBJ1-1, the complete variable domain reads EPEVTQTPSHQVTQMGQEVILRCVPISNHLYFYWYRQILGQKVEFLVSFYNNEISEKSEIFDDQFSVERPDGSNFTLKIRSTKLEDSAMYFCATGVNTEAFFGQGTRLTVV.

The chain joins TRBV2 to TRBJ2-1; D uncertain. V shed 7 bases and J shed 2 bases, with 9 bases lying between them. The germline gives CDR1 SNHLY, CDR2 FYNNEI. The CDR3 length is 13 residues. This CDR3 reads CASTRGAYNEQFF. The CDR3 region has the DNA TGTGCCAGCACTAGAGGCGCCTACAATGAGCAGTTCTTC.

The V gene is TRBV9, the J gene TRBJ2-1; 14 bases are shared with TRBD2. Per the germline V gene, CDR1 is SGDLS and CDR2 is YYNGEE. J lost 8 bases, V lost 2 bases, and 6 bases had no gene match. This CDR3 is built from 16 residues. The CDR3 loop is CASSVLGTSGSHEQFF. DNA of the CDR3: TGTGCCAGCAGCGTTCTCGGGACTAGCGGGAGCCATGAGCAGTTCTTC. Combining the CDR3 with reference TRBV9 and TRBJ2-1 gives the whole variable domain DSGVTQTPKHLITATGQRVTLRCSPRSGDLSVYWYQQSLDQGLQFLIQYYNGEERAKGNILERFSAQQFPDLHSELNLSSLELGDSALYFCASSVLGTSGSHEQFFGPGTRLTVL.

The gene calls are TRBV9 and TRBJ2-3, with D perhaps matching TRBD2 (5 bases). The germline V and J ends were trimmed by 1 base and 2 bases, with 11 bases remaining between them. CDR3 size: 15 residues. Germline CDR1 is SGDLS and CDR2 is YYNGEE. CDR3 region: CASSVSGSSTDTQYF. DNA for the CDR3: TGTGCCAGCAGCGTAAGCGGTAGCTCCACAGATACGCAGTATTTT.

This rearrangement joins TRBV27 to TRBJ2-4, with unresolved D. V was cut by 8 bases and J by 4 bases, with 9 bases left in between. Per the germline V gene, CDR1 is MNHEY and CDR2 is SMNVEV (reference sequence). This CDR3 is 12 amino acids long. The CDR3 DNA reads as TGTGCCAGCGGGTCCGGGAAAAACATTCAGTACTTC. The encoded protein is CASGSGKNIQYF.

The V gene is TRBV5-3, the J gene TRBJ1-1; 9 nucleotides agree with TRBD1. TRBV5-3 is an ORF, and what it does is uncertain. This CDR3 is 16 amino acids long. V shed 5 bases and J 0 bases; nucleotides not matched to a gene: 8. CDR3 DNA: TGTGCCAGAAGTAACCGGGACAGGGCAATGAACACTGAAGCTTTCTTT. Its translation is CARSNRDRAMNTEAFF.

This chain links TRBV2 with TRBJ2-7, with TRBD2 matching over 8 bases. V shed 6 bases, J shed 0 bases, and the junction held 7 bases outside the gene matches. CDR3 length: 15 residues. The germline V gene has CDR1 SNHLY and CDR2 FYNNEI. CDR3 sequence: CASRVAGTISYEQYF. The CDR3 DNA sequence: TGTGCCAGCAGGGTAGCGGGGACCATCTCCTACGAGCAGTACTTC. The full variable domain, rest sourced from reference TRBV2 and TRBJ2-7, is EPEVTQTPSHQVTQMGQEVILRCVPISNHLYFYWYRQILGQKVEFLVSFYNNEISEKSEIFDDQFSVERPDGSNFTLKIRSTKLEDSAMYFCASRVAGTISYEQYFGPGTRLTVT.